A single sample is the source of the 19 T cell receptor beta chains below, sequenced in a study of T cell changes during pregnancy in multiple sclerosis. Sequencing used immunoSEQ multiplex PCR; TCRdb keeps in-frame clones, though not all of them. The table records more than 80,000 clones, nearly 95% of them present only once. The sequences come from peripheral blood, collected in the second trimester of pregnancy. Source of these receptors: a female donor with multiple sclerosis, enrolled in a pregnancy study.

Note on this clone: A junction end diverges from the germline sequence, so it may reflect a read error. This same CDR3 is encoded by further DNA sequences in the sample. CDR3 DNA sequence: TGTGCCTGGGACAGGGCGAACACTGAGGCTTTCTTT. Translated, it gives CAWDRANTEAFF. The rearrangement joins TRBV30 to TRBJ1-1; 7 nucleotides line up with TRBD1. The CDR3 sequence is 12 residues long. Germline V gene data show CDR1 as GTSNPN and CDR2 as SVGIG (reference sequence).

The V gene is TRBV28, the J gene TRBJ2-7; D may be TRBD1 (5 bases). The CDR3 length is 18 residues. CDR1 MDHEN and CDR2 SYDVKM come from the germline V gene. The V and J ends lost 2 bases and 4 bases respectively, with 24 bases between them. The chain's CDR3 is CASSLERPGNMLGYEQYF. CDR3 DNA sequence: TGTGCCAGCAGTTTAGAAAGGCCAGGGAATATGCTGGGATACGAGCAGTACTTC.

Only one count was recorded for this clone. V and J are TRBV4-3 and TRBJ2-3, with D possibly being TRBD2 (6 bases). The CDR3 is 19 amino acids. Deletions cut 0 bases from V and 0 bases from J, with 19 bases between. The germline CDR1 and CDR2 sequences are LGHNA and YSLEER. DNA for the CDR3: TGCGCCAGCAGCCAAGATCTAGTTTTGGGAGGTACTAGCACAGATACGCAGTATTTT. Residues: CASSQDLVLGGTSTDTQYF.

This chain connects TRBV5-7 to TRBJ2-7, with a tentative D call TRBD1 (5 bases). TRBV5-7 is known as an ORF, though its function is uncertain. The CDR3 sequence is 12 residues long. Trimming cost V 4 bases and J 3 bases, with 8 bases left between them. CDR3 bases: TGTGCCAGCAGCAGAGGACACTACGAGCAGTACTTC. Translating gives CASSRGHYEQYF.

This rearrangement joins TRBV12-5 to TRBJ2-7, with 9 bases aligning to TRBD1. The trim removed 0 bases at V and 1 base at J, leaving 13 bases unmatched. CDR1 LGHNT and CDR2 FRNRAP come from the germline V gene. The CDR3 is made up of 19 amino acids. The CDR3 loop reads CASGLVLMRQGVKSYEQYF. The DNA of the CDR3 is TGTGCTAGTGGTTTGGTACTGATGAGACAGGGGGTAAAATCCTACGAGCAGTACTTC.

Only one count was recorded for this clone. The CDR3 loop is CSVERPRAGHYEQYF. CDR3 DNA: TGCAGCGTTGAACGTCCCAGGGCCGGTCATTACGAGCAGTACTTC. The chain recombines TRBV29-1 with TRBJ2-7; weak D call: TRBD1 (5 bases). The V and J ends lost 2 bases and 4 bases respectively, with 18 bases between them. Per germline, CDR1 SQVTM and CDR2 ANQGSEA. This CDR3 comprises 15 residues.

The chain uses TRBV10-1 and TRBJ2-7, with 13 bases matching TRBD2. After removal of 5 bases from V and 3 bases from J, the junction contained 1 base not matched to a gene. Germline V gene lookup returns CDR1 WNHNN and CDR2 SYGVQD (reference sequence). The CDR3 consists of 14 residues. The CDR3 sequence is CASSRTSGSYEQYF. The CDR3 DNA follows: TGCGCCAGCAGTAGGACTAGCGGGAGCTACGAGCAGTACTTC.

The chain combines TRBV7-2 with TRBJ2-5, with D maybe TRBD2 (6 bases). CDR3 length: 12 amino acids. The V and J ends lost 8 bases and 5 bases respectively, with 12 bases between them. The germline CDR1 and CDR2 sequences are SGHTA and FQGNSA. The CDR3 sequence: CASGRRGETQYF. The CDR3 DNA reads as TGTGCCAGCGGCCGCCGGGGGGAGACCCAGTACTTC.

This sequence joins TRBV7-2 and TRBJ1-2, with D possibly matching TRBD1 (6 bases). V shed 5 bases and J shed 4 bases, with 17 bases lying between them. The CDR3 totals 15 residues. Per germline, CDR1 SGHTA and CDR2 FQGNSA. CDR3 DNA sequence: TGTGCCAGCAGCCTACAGGGTTTTACTTCCTATGGCTACACCTTC. This gives the protein CASSLQGFTSYGYTF.

This chain links TRBV7-9 with TRBJ1-2; D gene unclear. The CDR3 is 13 amino acids. The germline CDR1 and CDR2 sequences are SEHNR and FQNEAQ (reference sequence). The V end lost 1 base, the J end lost 5 bases, and 8 bases lay between the germline ends. The CDR3 nucleotides read TGTGCCAGCAGCTTAGTCCGGGGATATGGCTACACCTTC. As protein: CASSLVRGYGYTF.

J is TRBJ1-2 and V is TRBV30; D unresolved. CDR1 is GTSNPN and CDR2 is SVGIG in the germline V gene (reference sequence). CDR3 length: 11 amino acids. Trimming took 2 bases from V and 8 from J, leaving 9 bases between them. The CDR3 DNA follows: TGTGCCTGGAGTTCTGGGCTCGGCTACACCTTC. This encodes CAWSSGLGYTF.

V and J are TRBV18 and TRBJ2-1, with TRBD2 matching 11 bases. The CDR3 extends over 15 amino acids. CDR1 and CDR2 (germline): KGHSH, LQKENI. V lost 4 bases to trimming and J lost 6 bases; unmatched junction nucleotides: 5. In DNA, the CDR3 is TGTGCCAGCTCACTAACTAGCGGGAGTCGCAATGAGCAGTTCTTC. Its translation: CASSLTSGSRNEQFF.

The rearrangement links TRBV11-2 to TRBJ1-2, with D possibly matching TRBD1 (5 bases). This CDR3 is built from 14 residues. The V end was cut by 0 bases, the J end by 2 bases, with 7 bases between. Germline V gene lookup returns CDR1 SGHAT and CDR2 FQNNGV. CDR3 protein: CASSLDPGNYGYTF. For the CDR3, the DNA is TGTGCCAGCAGCTTAGATCCAGGGAACTATGGCTACACCTTC.

The chain couples TRBV4-1 to TRBJ2-1; D might be TRBD2 (5 bases). Germline loops: CDR1 MGHRA, CDR2 YSYEKL. V was trimmed by 4 bases and J by 10 bases, leaving 20 bases between them. The CDR3 sequence is 15 residues long. CDR3 nucleotide sequence: TGCGCCAGCAGCCCAAGCGATGGAGGTACTCGGGAGCAGTTCTTC. Encoded protein: CASSPSDGGTREQFF.

The chain links TRBV5-1 to TRBJ2-1; 8 nucleotides agree with TRBD2. CDR1 is SGHRS, CDR2 YFSETQ, per germline. The CDR3 is 13 residues long. V shed 0 bases, J shed 9 bases, and the junction held 2 bases outside the gene matches. The CDR3 protein is CASSLGTSGEQFF. The CDR3 bases are TGCGCCAGCAGCTTGGGAACTAGCGGTGAGCAGTTCTTC.

The chain is built from TRBV28 and TRBJ1-4; TRBD1 matches at 7 bases. CDR3 length: 15 amino acids. V shed 9 bases and J 0 bases; nucleotides not matched to a gene: 7. In germline, CDR1 is MDHEN, CDR2 SYDVKM. CDR3 sequence: CASGQAITTNEKLFF. The CDR3 nucleotides are TGTGCCAGTGGACAGGCAATAACAACTAATGAAAAACTGTTTTTT.

J is TRBJ2-7 and V is TRBV27, with D possibly TRBD2 on 6 matching bases. The CDR3 sequence is 13 residues long. The germline gives CDR1 MNHEY, CDR2 SMNVEV (reference sequence). V lost 5 bases to trimming and J lost 4 bases, with 12 bases between them. CDR3 nucleotides: TGTGCCAGCAGTCGGGGGATCTTATACGAGCAGTACTTC. Encoded protein: CASSRGILYEQYF.

The chain is built from TRBV5-5 and TRBJ2-3, with a tentative D call TRBD2 (6 bases). The length of the CDR3 is 15 residues. CDR1 SGHKS and CDR2 YYEKEE come from the germline V gene (reference sequence). Trimming removed 6 bases at V and 7 bases at J, with 21 bases between. CDR3 nucleotides: TGTGCCAGCACCCTGGACTATCTAGGCTCCAATACGCAGTATTTT. Protein product: CASTLDYLGSNTQYF.

The chain has TRBV5-8 and TRBJ2-1; TRBD2 matches at 8 bases. From germline, CDR1 is SGHTS and CDR2 YDEGEE. The trim removed 5 bases at V and 1 base at J, leaving 11 bases unmatched. The CDR3 totals 17 residues. The DNA of the CDR3 is TGTGCCAGCAGGCGGATGTCTGCGGGAGGATCCTACAATGAGCAGTTCTTC. Its protein product is CASRRMSAGGSYNEQFF. The variable domain in full, completed from reference TRBV5-8 and TRBJ2-1, reads EAGVTQSPTHLIKTRGQQATLRCSPISGHTSVYWYQQALGLGLQFLLWYDEGEERNRGNFPPRFSGRQFPNYSSELNVNALELEDSALYLCASRRMSAGGSYNEQFFGPGTRLTVL.